This is a list of T cell receptor beta chains from one sample in a study of blood T cell repertoires in COVID-19. TCRdb's copy holds only in-frame clones and misses some; the assay was immunoSEQ multiplex PCR. The sample has tens of thousands of clones, roughly 86% seen once. Sequenced input: peripheral blood. The receptors were gathered from a woman of 80 years or more in a cohort sampled during active or convalescent COVID-19. Each CDR3 is given with its conserved first and last residue. The order of the fields is J gene, V gene, D gene, clone size, CDR3 DNA, CDR3 protein. D genes are given only for firm matches. Size tells how often a clone was seen (once, few, many) or the class of an expanded clone, and some rows leave it out.

>TRBJ1-1|TRBV12-3/TRBV12-4|-|-
TGTGCCAGCAGTTTAGAGAGGAACACTGAAGCTTTCTTT
CASSLERNTEAFF
>TRBJ1-1|TRBV5-1|-|few
TGCGCCAGCAGCCCTTCAGGAGGTGGGACTGAAGCTTTCTTT
CASSPSGGGTEAFF
>TRBJ1-6|TRBV12-3/TRBV12-4|-|-
TGTGCCAGCAGTTTGGGCAGTTATTCACCCCTCCACTTT
CASSLGSYSPLHF
>TRBJ1-6|TRBV28|TRBD1|-
TGTGCCAGCAGTTACGGGACAGGGGGGTCCGATAATTCACCCCTCCACTTT
CASSYGTGGSDNSPLHF
>TRBJ1-1|TRBV11-3|-|-
TGTGCCAGCAGCTTGTCAGGGCAGGTGAACACTGAAGCTTTCTTT
CASSLSGQVNTEAFF
>TRBJ1-4|TRBV5-1|-|many
TGCGCCAGCAGCCCGACGGACAGTCCTAATGAAAAACTGTTTTTT
CASSPTDSPNEKLFF
>TRBJ1-1|TRBV9|-|-
TGTGCCAGCAGCGCCAGGGGCTTGGGCGCTGAAGCTTTCTTT
CASSARGLGAEAFF
>TRBJ1-3|TRBV3-1/TRBV3-2|-|-
TGTGCCAGCGGAAAAACCGGGGGGAAGGACACCATATATTTT
CASGKTGGKDTIYF
>TRBJ2-2|TRBV30|-|-
TGTGCCTGGAGGGCGAAGGGACAGAACACCGGGGAGCTGTTTTTT
CAWRAKGQNTGELFF
>TRBJ2-1|TRBV6-1|TRBD1|-
TGTGCCAGCAGTGAAACCCCCGGGACAGGTAACAATGAGCAGTTCTTC
CASSETPGTGNNEQFF
>TRBJ1-1|TRBV2|TRBD1|-
TGTGCCAGCAGTCTGGCAGGGGGCGTTGCTGAAGCTTTCTTT
CASSLAGGVAEAFF
>TRBJ1-2|TRBV18|-|-
TGTGCCAGCTCACCACCCGGACAGAGTGTGGGCTACACCTTC
CASSPPGQSVGYTF
>TRBJ1-6|TRBV5-1|-|few
TGCGCCAGCAGCCCCGGGGTCAGGGACAAGTATTCACCCCTCCACTTT
CASSPGVRDKYSPLHF
>TRBJ2-3|TRBV29-1|-|-
TGCAGCCTGGGGGGAGCCGGGTATAGCACAGATACGCAGTATTTT
CSLGGAGYSTDTQYF
>TRBJ1-5|TRBV6-5|-|-
TGTGCCAGCTCCAGGACGGACCGGGGACAGCCCCAGCATTTT
CASSRTDRGQPQHF
>TRBJ1-3|TRBV7-8|-|-
TGTGCCAGCAGCCCCCGTGGGGGGTCTGGAAACACCATATATTTT
CASSPRGGSGNTIYF
>TRBJ2-2|TRBV3-1/TRBV3-2|TRBD2|once
TGTGCCAGCAGCCAAGAACGGCTAGCGGGAAGGTCCGGGGAGCTGTTTTTT
CASSQERLAGRSGELFF
>TRBJ1-1|TRBV5-1|-|-
TGCGCCAGCAGCTTGGTAAAGAACACTGAAGCTTTCTTT
CASSLVKNTEAFF
>TRBJ2-3|TRBV24-1|-|-
TGTGCCACCAGTGATGCCAAACCCCTACTCGGACAGACAGATACGCAGTATTTT
CATSDAKPLLGQTDTQYF
>TRBJ2-5|TRBV18|TRBD2|-
TGTGCCAGCTCACGAGGACTAGCGGGTTCGGGGGAGACCCAGTACTTC
CASSRGLAGSGETQYF
>TRBJ2-3|TRBV4-1|-|-
TGCGCCAGCAGCCGAACAAGACTAGCAGATACGCAGTATTTT
CASSRTRLADTQYF
>TRBJ2-2|TRBV27|-|-
TGTGCCACCCGGGGATCCGGGGGAACCGGGGAGCTGTTTTTT
CATRGSGGTGELFF
>TRBJ2-1|TRBV7-3|-|-
TGTGCCAGCAGCTTAGGGCAGGGCTATGAGCAGTTCTTC
CASSLGQGYEQFF
>TRBJ2-5|TRBV5-1|-|-
TGCGCCAGCAGCTTGTTCGGGGGTCAAGAGACCCAGTACTTC
CASSLFGGQETQYF
>TRBJ2-3|TRBV24-1|TRBD1|-
TGTGCCACCAGTGATTTCAGGGGGACAGATACGCAGTATTTT
CATSDFRGTDTQYF
>TRBJ1-2|TRBV12-3/TRBV12-4|TRBD1|-
TGTGCCAGCAGGACAGGGGGCGCTTATGGCTACACCTTC
CASRTGGAYGYTF
>TRBJ1-1|TRBV6-1|TRBD1|-
TGTGCCAGCAGTGGTGGGCGGACAGGGCTAAACACTGAAGCTTTCTTT
CASSGGRTGLNTEAFF